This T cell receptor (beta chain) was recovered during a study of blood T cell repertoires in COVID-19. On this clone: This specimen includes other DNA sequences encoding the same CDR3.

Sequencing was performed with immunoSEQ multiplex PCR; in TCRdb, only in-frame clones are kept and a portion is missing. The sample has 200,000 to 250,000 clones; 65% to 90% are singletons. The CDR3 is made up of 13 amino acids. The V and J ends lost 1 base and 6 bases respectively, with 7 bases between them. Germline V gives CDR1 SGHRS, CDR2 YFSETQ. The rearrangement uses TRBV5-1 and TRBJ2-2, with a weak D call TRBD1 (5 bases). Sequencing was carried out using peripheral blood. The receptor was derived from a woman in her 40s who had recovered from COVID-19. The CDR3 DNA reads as TGCGCCAGCAGCTTGCAGGGTCCCGGGGAGCTGTTTTTT. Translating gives CASSLQGPGELFF.